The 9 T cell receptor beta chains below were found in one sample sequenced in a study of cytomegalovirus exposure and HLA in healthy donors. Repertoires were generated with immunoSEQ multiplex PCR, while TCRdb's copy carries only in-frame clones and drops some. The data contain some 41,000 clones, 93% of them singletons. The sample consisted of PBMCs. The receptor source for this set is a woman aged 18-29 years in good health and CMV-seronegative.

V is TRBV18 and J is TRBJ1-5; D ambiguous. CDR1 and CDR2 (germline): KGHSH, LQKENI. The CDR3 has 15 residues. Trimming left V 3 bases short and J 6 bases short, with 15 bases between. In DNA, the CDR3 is TGTGCCAGCTCACCCCGGGAGGGTGACGGTCAGCCCCAGCATTTT. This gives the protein CASSPREGDGQPQHF.

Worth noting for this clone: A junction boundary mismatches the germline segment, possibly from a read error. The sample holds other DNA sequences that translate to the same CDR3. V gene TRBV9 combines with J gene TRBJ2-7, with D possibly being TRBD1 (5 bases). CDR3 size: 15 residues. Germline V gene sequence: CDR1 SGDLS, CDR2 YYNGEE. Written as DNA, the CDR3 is TGCGCCAGCAGCGTAGAACCTGGGGCTGCCTACGAGCAGTACTTC. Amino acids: CASSVEPGAAYEQYF. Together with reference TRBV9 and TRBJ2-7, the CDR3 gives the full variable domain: DSGVTQTPKHLITATGQRVTLRCSPRSGDLSVYWYQQSLDQGLQFLIQYYNGEERAKGNILERFSAQQFPDLHSELNLSSLELGDSALYFCASSVEPGAAYEQYFGPGTRLTVT.

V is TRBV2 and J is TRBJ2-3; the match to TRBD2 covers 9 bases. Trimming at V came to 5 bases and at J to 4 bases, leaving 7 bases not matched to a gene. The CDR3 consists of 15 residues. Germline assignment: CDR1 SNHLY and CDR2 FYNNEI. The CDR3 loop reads CASSSSGSGADTQYF. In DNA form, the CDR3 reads TGTGCCAGCAGTAGTAGCGGGAGTGGGGCAGATACGCAGTATTTT.

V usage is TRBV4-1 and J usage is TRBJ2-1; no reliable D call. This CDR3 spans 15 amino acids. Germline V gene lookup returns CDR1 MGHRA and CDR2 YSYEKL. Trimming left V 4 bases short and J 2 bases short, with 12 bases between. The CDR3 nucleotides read TGCGCCAGCAGCCTTAACTCACTCGCCTACAATGAGCAGTTCTTC. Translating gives CASSLNSLAYNEQFF.

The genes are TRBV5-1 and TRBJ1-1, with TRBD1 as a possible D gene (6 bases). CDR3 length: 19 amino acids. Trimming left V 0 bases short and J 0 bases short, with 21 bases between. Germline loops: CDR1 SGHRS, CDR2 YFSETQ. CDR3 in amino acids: CASSLGRLPRTDMNTEAFF. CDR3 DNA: TGCGCCAGCAGCTTGGGCCGGTTACCCCGGACAGACATGAACACTGAAGCTTTCTTT.

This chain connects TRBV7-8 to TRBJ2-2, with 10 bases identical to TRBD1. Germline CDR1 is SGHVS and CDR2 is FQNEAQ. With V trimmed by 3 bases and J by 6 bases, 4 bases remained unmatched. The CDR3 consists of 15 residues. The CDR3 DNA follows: TGTGCCAGCAGCTTGAGACAGGGGGCTGCCGGGGAGCTGTTTTTT. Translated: CASSLRQGAAGELFF.

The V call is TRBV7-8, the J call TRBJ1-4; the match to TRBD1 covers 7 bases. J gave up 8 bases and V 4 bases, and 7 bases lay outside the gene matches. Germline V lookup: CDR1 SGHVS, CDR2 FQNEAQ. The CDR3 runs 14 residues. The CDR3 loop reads CASSYPGTEEKLFF. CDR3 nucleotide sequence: TGTGCCAGCAGCTATCCCGGGACAGAGGAAAAACTGTTTTTT.

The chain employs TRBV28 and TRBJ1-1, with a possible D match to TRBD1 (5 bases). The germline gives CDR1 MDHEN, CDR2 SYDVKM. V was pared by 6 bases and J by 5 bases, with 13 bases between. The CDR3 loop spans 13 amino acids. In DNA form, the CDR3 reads TGTGCCAGCAGAGGCCAGGGAGGAACTGAAGCTTTCTTT. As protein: CASRGQGGTEAFF.

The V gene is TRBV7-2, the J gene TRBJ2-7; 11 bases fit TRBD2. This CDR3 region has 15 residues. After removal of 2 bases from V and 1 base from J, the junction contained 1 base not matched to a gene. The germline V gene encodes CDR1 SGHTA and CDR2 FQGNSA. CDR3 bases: TGTGCCAGCAGCTTAACTAGCGGGGGTTCCTACGAGCAGTACTTC. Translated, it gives CASSLTSGGSYEQYF.